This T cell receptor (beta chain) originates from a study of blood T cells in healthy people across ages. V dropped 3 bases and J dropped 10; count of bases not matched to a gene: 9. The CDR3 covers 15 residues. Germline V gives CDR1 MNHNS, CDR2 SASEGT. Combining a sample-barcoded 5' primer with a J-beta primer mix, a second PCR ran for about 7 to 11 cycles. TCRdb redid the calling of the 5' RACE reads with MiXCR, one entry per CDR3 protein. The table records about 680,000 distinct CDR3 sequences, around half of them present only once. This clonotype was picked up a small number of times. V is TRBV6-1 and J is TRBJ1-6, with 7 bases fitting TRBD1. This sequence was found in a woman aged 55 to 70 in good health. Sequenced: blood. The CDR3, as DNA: TGTGCCAGCAGTGAGAACAGGGGCACGAGCTCACCCCTCCACTTT. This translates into CASSENRGTSSPLHF.